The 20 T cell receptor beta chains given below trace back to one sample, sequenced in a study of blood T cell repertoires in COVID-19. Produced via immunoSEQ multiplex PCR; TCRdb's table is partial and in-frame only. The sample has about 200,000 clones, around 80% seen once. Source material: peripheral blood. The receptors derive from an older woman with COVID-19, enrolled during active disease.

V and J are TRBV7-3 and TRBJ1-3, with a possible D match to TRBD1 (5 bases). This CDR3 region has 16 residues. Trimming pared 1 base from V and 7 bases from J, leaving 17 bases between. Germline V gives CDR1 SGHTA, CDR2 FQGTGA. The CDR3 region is CASSLNPGGLGNTIYF. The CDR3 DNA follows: TGTGCCAGCAGCTTAAATCCCGGGGGTTTGGGTAACACCATATATTTT.

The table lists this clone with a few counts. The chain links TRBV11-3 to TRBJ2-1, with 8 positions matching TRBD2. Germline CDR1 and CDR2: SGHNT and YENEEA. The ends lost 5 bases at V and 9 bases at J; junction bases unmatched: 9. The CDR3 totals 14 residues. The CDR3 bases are TGTGCCAGCAGCGCGGGCGGGACTAGGAGTGAGCAGTTCTTC. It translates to CASSAGGTRSEQFF. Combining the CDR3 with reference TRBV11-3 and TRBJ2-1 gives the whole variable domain EAGVVQSPRYKIIEKKQPVAFWCNPISGHNTLYWYLQNLGQGPELLIRYENEEAVDDSQLPKDRFSAERLKGVDSTLKIQPAELGDSAVYLCASSAGGTRSEQFFGPGTRLTVL.

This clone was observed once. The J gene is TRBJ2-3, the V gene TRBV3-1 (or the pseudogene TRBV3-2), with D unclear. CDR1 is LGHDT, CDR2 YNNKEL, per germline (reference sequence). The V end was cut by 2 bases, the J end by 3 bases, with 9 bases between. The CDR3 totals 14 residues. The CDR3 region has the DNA TGTGCCAGCAGCCAACAGTTTTCTACAGATACGCAGTATTTT. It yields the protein CASSQQFSTDTQYF.

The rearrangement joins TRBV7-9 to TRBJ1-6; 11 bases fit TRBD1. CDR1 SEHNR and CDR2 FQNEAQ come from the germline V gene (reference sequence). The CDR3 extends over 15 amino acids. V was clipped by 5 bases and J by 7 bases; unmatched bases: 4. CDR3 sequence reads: CASSPRDRGNSPLHF. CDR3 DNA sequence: TGTGCCAGCAGCCCCAGGGACAGGGGGAATTCACCCCTCCACTTT. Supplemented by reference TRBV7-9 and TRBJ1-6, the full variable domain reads DTGVSQNPRHKITKRGQNVTFRCDPISEHNRLYWYRQTLGQGPEFLTYFQNEAQLEKSRLLSDRFSAERPKGSFSTLEIQRTEQGDSAMYLCASSPRDRGNSPLHFGNGTRLTVT.

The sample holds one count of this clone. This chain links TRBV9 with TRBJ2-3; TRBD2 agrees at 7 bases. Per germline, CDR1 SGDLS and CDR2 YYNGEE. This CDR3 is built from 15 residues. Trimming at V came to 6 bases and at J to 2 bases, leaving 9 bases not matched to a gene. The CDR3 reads CASKAGDYVTDTQYF. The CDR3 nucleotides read TGTGCCAGCAAGGCTGGGGACTATGTCACAGATACGCAGTATTTT.

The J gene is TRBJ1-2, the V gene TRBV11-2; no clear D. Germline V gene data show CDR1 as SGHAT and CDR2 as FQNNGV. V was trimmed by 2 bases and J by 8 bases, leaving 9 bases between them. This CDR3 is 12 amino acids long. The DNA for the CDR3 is TGTGCCAGCAGCTTAACGGGGAAGGGCTACACCTTC. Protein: CASSLTGKGYTF.

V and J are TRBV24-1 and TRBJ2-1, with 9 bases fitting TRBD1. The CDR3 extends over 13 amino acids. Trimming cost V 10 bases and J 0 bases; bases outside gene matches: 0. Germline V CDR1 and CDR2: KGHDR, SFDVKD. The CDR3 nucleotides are TGTGCCACGACAGGGGGCTCCTACAATGAGCAGTTCTTC. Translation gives CATTGGSYNEQFF.

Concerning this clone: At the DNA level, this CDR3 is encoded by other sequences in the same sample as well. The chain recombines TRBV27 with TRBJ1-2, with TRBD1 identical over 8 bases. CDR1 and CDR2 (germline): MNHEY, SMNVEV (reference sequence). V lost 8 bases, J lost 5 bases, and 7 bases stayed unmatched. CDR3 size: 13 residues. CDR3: CASGQGRNYGYTF. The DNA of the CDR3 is TGTGCCAGCGGACAGGGTCGGAATTATGGCTACACCTTC.

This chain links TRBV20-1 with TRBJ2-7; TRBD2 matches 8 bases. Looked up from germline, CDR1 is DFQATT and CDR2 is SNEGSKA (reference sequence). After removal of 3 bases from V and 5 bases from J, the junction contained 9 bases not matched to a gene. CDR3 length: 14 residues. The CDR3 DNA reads TGCAGTGCTAGTTCCAGCGGGAGATCACACGAGCAGTACTTC. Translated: CSASSSGRSHEQYF.

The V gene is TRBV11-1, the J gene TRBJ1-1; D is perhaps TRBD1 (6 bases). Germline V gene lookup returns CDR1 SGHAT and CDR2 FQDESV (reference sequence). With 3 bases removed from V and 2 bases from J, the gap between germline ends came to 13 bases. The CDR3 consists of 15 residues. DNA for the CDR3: TGTGCCAGCAGCTTGGGTGACAGGAAAAACACTGAAGCTTTCTTT. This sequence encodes CASSLGDRKNTEAFF.

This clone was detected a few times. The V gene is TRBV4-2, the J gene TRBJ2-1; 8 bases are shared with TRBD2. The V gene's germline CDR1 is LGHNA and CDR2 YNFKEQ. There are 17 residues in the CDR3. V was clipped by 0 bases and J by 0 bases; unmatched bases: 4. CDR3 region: CASSQDPTSGSYNEQFF. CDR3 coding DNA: TGTGCCAGCAGCCAAGATCCCACTAGCGGCTCCTACAATGAGCAGTTCTTC.

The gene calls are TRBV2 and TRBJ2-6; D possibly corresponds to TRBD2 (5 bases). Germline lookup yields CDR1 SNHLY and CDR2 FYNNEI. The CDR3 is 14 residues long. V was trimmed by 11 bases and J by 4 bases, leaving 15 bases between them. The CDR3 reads CAVDGEGGANVLTF. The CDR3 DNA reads TGTGCCGTTGACGGGGAAGGAGGGGCCAACGTCCTGACTTTC.

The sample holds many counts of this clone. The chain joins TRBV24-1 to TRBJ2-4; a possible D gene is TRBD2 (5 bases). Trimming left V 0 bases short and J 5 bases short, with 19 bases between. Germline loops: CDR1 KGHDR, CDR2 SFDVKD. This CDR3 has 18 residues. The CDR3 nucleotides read TGTGCCACCAGTGATTTGTTTGACTACTTCTTAAGCCAAAACATTCAGTACTTC. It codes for CATSDLFDYFLSQNIQYF.

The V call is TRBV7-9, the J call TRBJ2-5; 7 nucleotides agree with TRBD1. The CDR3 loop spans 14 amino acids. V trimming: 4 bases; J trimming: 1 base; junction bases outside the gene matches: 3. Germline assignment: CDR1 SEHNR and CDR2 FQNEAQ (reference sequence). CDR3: CASSYWDSQETQYF. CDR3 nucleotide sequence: TGTGCCAGCAGCTATTGGGACAGCCAAGAGACCCAGTACTTC.

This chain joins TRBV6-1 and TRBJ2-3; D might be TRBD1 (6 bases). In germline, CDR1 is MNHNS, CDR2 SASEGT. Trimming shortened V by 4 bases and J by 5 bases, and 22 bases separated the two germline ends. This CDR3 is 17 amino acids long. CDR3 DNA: TGTGCCAGCAGTGGTCCCGGGACATCCCCATCACGAGATACGCAGTATTTT. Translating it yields CASSGPGTSPSRDTQYF.

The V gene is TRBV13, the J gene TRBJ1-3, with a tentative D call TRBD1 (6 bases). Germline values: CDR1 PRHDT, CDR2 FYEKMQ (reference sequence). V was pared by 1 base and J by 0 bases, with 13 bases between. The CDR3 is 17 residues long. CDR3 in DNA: TGTGCCAGCAGCTTAGATCCTAGGGGACACTCTGGAAACACCATATATTTT. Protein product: CASSLDPRGHSGNTIYF.

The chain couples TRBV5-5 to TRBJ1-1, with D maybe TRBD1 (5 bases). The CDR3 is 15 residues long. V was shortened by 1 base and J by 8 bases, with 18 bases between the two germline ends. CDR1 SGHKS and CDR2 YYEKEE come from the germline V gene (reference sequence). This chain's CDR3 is CASSLRGPVPGEAFF. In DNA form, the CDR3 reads TGTGCCAGCAGCTTGAGGGGCCCGGTCCCAGGAGAAGCTTTCTTT.

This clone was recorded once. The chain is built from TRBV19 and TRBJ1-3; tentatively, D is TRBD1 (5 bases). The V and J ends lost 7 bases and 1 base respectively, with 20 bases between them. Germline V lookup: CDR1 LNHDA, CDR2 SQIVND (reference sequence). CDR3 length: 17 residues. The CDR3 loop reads CASTVDSRSKSGNTIYF. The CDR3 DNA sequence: TGTGCCAGTACGGTCGACAGCCGGTCGAAGTCTGGAAACACCATATATTTT.

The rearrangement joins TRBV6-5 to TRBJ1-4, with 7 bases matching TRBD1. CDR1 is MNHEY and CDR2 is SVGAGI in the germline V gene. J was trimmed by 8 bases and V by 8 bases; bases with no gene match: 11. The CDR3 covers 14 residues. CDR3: CASRGTVPVEKLFF. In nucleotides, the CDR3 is TGTGCCAGCCGGGGGACAGTACCTGTGGAAAAACTGTTTTTT.

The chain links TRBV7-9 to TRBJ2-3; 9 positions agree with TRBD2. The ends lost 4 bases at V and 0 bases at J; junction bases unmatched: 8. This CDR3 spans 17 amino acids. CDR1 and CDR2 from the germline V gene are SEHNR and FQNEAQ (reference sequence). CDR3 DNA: TGTGCCAGCAGCTCAAGTAGGACTAGCGTAAGCACAGATACGCAGTATTTT. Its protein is CASSSSRTSVSTDTQYF.